The 26 T cell receptor beta chains below all came from one sample that was sequenced in a study of blood T cell repertoires in COVID-19. The repertoire was sequenced with immunoSEQ multiplex PCR; TCRdb's copy has only in-frame clones and lacks some. The sample has 170,000 or so clones; roughly 75% are singletons. The sample was peripheral blood. The receptors shown here come from a man between 65 and 79 years old with active or convalescent COVID-19.

This chain uses TRBV14 with TRBJ2-5; D remains unclear. Looked up from germline, CDR1 is SGHDN and CDR2 is FVKESK. This CDR3 is built from 15 residues. Trimming took 4 bases from V and 5 from J, leaving 17 bases between them. The DNA of the CDR3 is TGTGCCAGCAGCCGGAACCTCGGAAGCAGGGAGACCCAGTACTTC. This encodes CASSRNLGSRETQYF. The variable domain in full, with the rest retrieved from reference TRBV14 and TRBJ2-5, is EAGVTQFPSHSVIEKGQTVTLRCDPISGHDNLYWYRRVMGKEIKFLLHFVKESKQDESGMPNNRFLAERTGGTYSTLKVQPAELEDSGVYFCASSRNLGSRETQYFGPGTRLLVL.

The genes are TRBV7-9 and TRBJ1-6; no clear D. The CDR3 totals 14 residues. V lost 3 bases to trimming and J lost 8 bases, with 11 bases between them. Germline CDR1 reads SEHNR; CDR2 reads FQNEAQ (reference sequence). The CDR3 DNA reads TGTGCCAGCAGCTTTCTCGGCGGGGATTCACCCCTCCACTTT. It encodes CASSFLGGDSPLHF.

This sequence joins TRBV5-5 and TRBJ2-7, with 8 bases that match TRBD2. Germline V gene sequence: CDR1 SGHKS, CDR2 YYEKEE (reference sequence). With V trimmed by 4 bases and J by 4 bases, 1 base remained unmatched. The CDR3 is 12 residues long. The CDR3 loop is CASSREGYEQYF. The DNA for the CDR3 is TGTGCCAGCAGCCGGGAGGGGTACGAGCAGTACTTC. Full variable domain (rest looked up from reference TRBV5-5 and TRBJ2-7): DAGVTQSPTHLIKTRGQQVTLRCSPISGHKSVSWYQQVLGQGPQFIFQYYEKEERGRGNFPDRFSARQFPNYSSELNVNALLLGDSALYLCASSREGYEQYFGPGTRLTVT.

The rearrangement links TRBV7-8 to TRBJ1-5; the D is unclear. The CDR3 is 12 amino acids. CDR1 and CDR2 from the germline V gene are SGHVS and FQNEAQ. V was trimmed by 7 bases and J by 8 bases, leaving 12 bases between them. The CDR3 spells CASTTDLEPQHF. CDR3 coding DNA: TGTGCCAGCACCACGGACTTGGAGCCCCAGCATTTT.

CDR3: CASTVTHSNTEAFF. CDR3 DNA: TGTGCCAGCACCGTTACCCACTCGAACACTGAAGCTTTCTTT. This chain uses TRBV3-1 (or the pseudogene TRBV3-2) with TRBJ1-1; D ambiguous. Germline V gene data show CDR1 as LGHDT and CDR2 as YNNKEL (reference sequence). V was trimmed by 7 bases and J by 1 base, leaving 13 bases between them. The CDR3 has 14 amino acids.

The chain combines TRBV9 with TRBJ1-2; 10 positions agree with TRBD1. The CDR3 is 17 amino acids. Germline V gives CDR1 SGDLS, CDR2 YYNGEE. V trimming: 4 bases; J trimming: 3 bases; junction bases outside the gene matches: 12. CDR3: CASSPHPGTGADYGYTF. CDR3 nucleotide sequence: TGTGCCAGCAGCCCTCATCCCGGGACAGGGGCCGACTATGGCTACACCTTC.

The chain employs TRBV29-1 and TRBJ2-7; D is unclear. The CDR3 totals 12 residues. The V end lost 7 bases, the J end lost 0 bases, and 10 bases lay between the germline ends. CDR1 is SQVTM and CDR2 is ANQGSEA in the germline V gene. In nucleotides, the CDR3 is TGCAGCGGGAGACGGAGCTCCTACGAGCAGTACTTC. Translation gives CSGRRSSYEQYF.

CDR3 DNA sequence: TGTGCCAGCAGCCTCTCAGGGGAAGGGGAAGCTTTCTTT. Protein: CASSLSGEGEAFF. The chain employs TRBV14 and TRBJ1-1, with D perhaps matching TRBD1 (6 bases). CDR1 is SGHDN and CDR2 is FVKESK in the germline V gene. Trimming cost V 4 bases and J 8 bases, with 14 bases left between them. This CDR3 is built from 13 residues.

The V call is TRBV30, the J call TRBJ1-5; D ambiguous. The germline V gene encodes CDR1 GTSNPN and CDR2 SVGIG (reference sequence). Trimming shortened V by 1 base and J by 4 bases, and 11 bases separated the two germline ends. The CDR3 runs 14 residues. Here the CDR3 reads CAWSDRRTNQPQHF. The CDR3 DNA reads TGTGCCTGGAGTGATAGGCGGACTAATCAGCCCCAGCATTTT.

The table lists this clone with a few counts. This chain links TRBV7-9 with TRBJ2-1, with a tentative D call TRBD2 (6 bases). The CDR3 is made up of 14 amino acids. Germline assignment: CDR1 SEHNR and CDR2 FQNEAQ (reference sequence). V was shortened by 5 bases and J by 7 bases, with 15 bases between the two germline ends. Here the CDR3 DNA reads TGTGCCAGCAGCACTACGGGGGTATCTAATGAGCAGTTCTTC. Encoded protein: CASSTTGVSNEQFF.

This clone was recorded a few times. This chain joins TRBV6-1 and TRBJ2-7, with TRBD1 matching 7 bases. Germline V CDR1 and CDR2: MNHNS, SASEGT. With 3 bases clipped from V and 5 bases from J, the junction kept 13 bases outside the gene matches. The CDR3 length is 16 residues. DNA of the CDR3: TGTGCCAGCAGTGATTCCGGGACAGCCATCCCCCACGAGCAGTACTTC. Its translation is CASSDSGTAIPHEQYF.

The V call is TRBV10-2, the J call TRBJ2-5; 11 bases are a match to TRBD1. CDR1 is WSHSY and CDR2 is SAAADI in the germline V gene. The CDR3 runs 17 residues. With V trimmed by 4 bases and J by 3 bases, 10 bases remained unmatched. CDR3 sequence: CASSATGTGGTEETQYF. The CDR3 DNA sequence: TGCGCCAGCAGTGCTACCGGGACAGGGGGAACAGAAGAGACCCAGTACTTC.

This clone turned up a few times. Other DNA sequences from this sample encode an identical CDR3 as well. The V gene is TRBV5-4, the J gene TRBJ2-7; 9 bases map to TRBD1. Per the germline V gene, CDR1 is SGHNT and CDR2 is YYREEE (reference sequence). V was clipped by 0 bases and J by 3 bases; unmatched bases: 1. The CDR3 loop spans 14 amino acids. CDR3 DNA sequence: TGTGCCAGCAGCTTGGAGACAGGGGGCTACGAGCAGTACTTC. Translated: CASSLETGGYEQYF.

V usage is TRBV18 and J usage is TRBJ2-7; TRBD2 agrees at 8 bases. CDR1 and CDR2 from the germline V gene are KGHSH and LQKENI. This CDR3 is built from 16 residues. After removal of 4 bases from V and 6 bases from J, the junction contained 14 bases not matched to a gene. For the CDR3, the DNA is TGTGCCAGCTCACAAATCTCGGGAGGGGGACGCTCCGAGCAGTACTTC. Protein sequence: CASSQISGGGRSEQYF. Supplemented by reference TRBV18 and TRBJ2-7, the full variable domain reads NAGVMQNPRHLVRRRGQEARLRCSPMKGHSHVYWYRQLPEEGLKFMVYLQKENIIDESGMPKERFSAEFPKEGPSILRIQQVVRGDSAAYFCASSQISGGGRSEQYFGPGTRLTVT.

This clone occurred once. The gene calls are TRBV3-1 (or the pseudogene TRBV3-2) and TRBJ1-1; D gene unclear. The CDR3 is 15 amino acids. Per the germline V gene, CDR1 is LGHDT and CDR2 is YNNKEL (reference sequence). The V end was cut by 2 bases, the J end by 0 bases, with 10 bases between. The CDR3 protein is CASSQNSGMNTEAFF. As DNA, the CDR3 is TGTGCCAGCAGCCAAAATAGCGGGATGAACACTGAAGCTTTCTTT.

This clone showed up just a few times. This rearrangement joins TRBV6-4 to TRBJ2-3, with TRBD2 matching 10 bases. CDR1 and CDR2 (germline): MRHNA, SNTAGT. V dropped 5 bases and J dropped 7; count of bases not matched to a gene: 9. The CDR3 has 15 amino acids. The CDR3 nucleotides are TGTGCCAGCAGTCCCAGCGGGGGGGAGATAAATACGCAGTATTTT. This translates into CASSPSGGEINTQYF.

The CDR3 DNA reads as TGCGCCAGCAGCTTGACAGGGGGGAACACTGAAGCTTTCTTT. This sequence encodes CASSLTGGNTEAFF. The V call is TRBV5-1, the J call TRBJ1-1; 8 positions agree with TRBD1. The CDR3 covers 14 residues. Germline V CDR1 and CDR2: SGHRS, YFSETQ. Germline trimming cut 1 base from V and 1 base from J; bases unmatched to any gene: 0.

V gene TRBV6-5 combines with J gene TRBJ2-7; TRBD2 might be the D (6 bases). Germline CDR1 reads MNHEY; CDR2 reads SVGAGI. This CDR3 spans 12 amino acids. V lost 10 bases to trimming and J lost 4 bases, with 14 bases between them. The CDR3 region has the DNA TGTGCCATCGGGACTCCCTTTTACGAGCAGTACTTC. Translation gives CAIGTPFYEQYF.

J is TRBJ1-3 and V is TRBV19; TRBD1 aligns across 7 bases. V dropped 6 bases and J dropped 2; count of bases not matched to a gene: 4. Germline V CDR1 and CDR2: LNHDA, SQIVND (reference sequence). This CDR3 region has 14 residues. CDR3 residues: CASSMTGPGNTIYF. The CDR3 DNA reads TGTGCCAGTAGCATGACAGGGCCTGGAAACACCATATATTTT.

This chain joins TRBV2 and TRBJ1-5; D possibly corresponds to TRBD1 (5 bases). The CDR3 contains 14 residues. The germline V and J ends were trimmed by 3 bases and 7 bases, with 13 bases remaining between them. Germline V gene sequence: CDR1 SNHLY, CDR2 FYNNEI. The CDR3 is CASSDVGGFQPQHF. The CDR3 bases are TGTGCCAGCAGTGACGTGGGGGGATTCCAGCCCCAGCATTTT.

This chain connects TRBV18 to TRBJ2-2; D not certain. Germline CDR1 is KGHSH and CDR2 is LQKENI. The CDR3 runs 12 residues. V lost 3 bases and J 6 bases, leaving 5 bases between the germline ends. CDR3 nucleotide sequence: TGTGCCAGCTCACCTCAGTCCGGGGAGCTGTTTTTT. It yields the protein CASSPQSGELFF.

The chain is built from TRBV19 and TRBJ1-2; TRBD1 is a possible D gene (6 bases). CDR1 and CDR2 from the germline V gene are LNHDA and SQIVND (reference sequence). V lost 5 bases to trimming and J lost 5 bases, with 12 bases between them. The CDR3 runs to 13 residues. The CDR3 loop is CASSRQGSYGYTF. The CDR3 DNA reads as TGTGCCAGTAGTCGTCAGGGGTCTTATGGCTACACCTTC.

This sequence joins TRBV6-5 and TRBJ1-1; 10 positions match TRBD1. Looked up from germline, CDR1 is MNHEY and CDR2 is SVGAGI. V was clipped by 6 bases and J by 11 bases; unmatched bases: 12. This CDR3 spans 14 amino acids. DNA of the CDR3: TGTGCCAGCAGCCCGGGACAGGGGAGTCGCGCGGCTTTCTTT. It translates to CASSPGQGSRAAFF.

The CDR3 nucleotides read TGTGCCAGCAGCCATTCCGAGGACAGGGCGAACACCGGGGAGCTGTTTTTT. Protein: CASSHSEDRANTGELFF. The chain uses TRBV4-2 and TRBJ2-2; 8 nucleotides align to TRBD1. The V segment lost 3 bases and the J segment 0 bases; nucleotides outside the gene matches: 6. Germline CDR1 reads LGHNA; CDR2 reads YNFKEQ. This CDR3 comprises 17 residues.

The V call is TRBV5-1, the J call TRBJ2-1; the match to TRBD1 covers 9 bases. Unmatched junction bases numbered 9, after V lost 1 base and J lost 7 bases. This CDR3 has 16 amino acids. Germline CDR1 reads SGHRS; CDR2 reads YFSETQ. The CDR3 here is CASSLFTAGTGNEQFF. The CDR3 nucleotides read TGCGCCAGCAGCTTGTTTACCGCCGGGACAGGGAATGAGCAGTTCTTC.

The CDR3 is CASSQTPEGAVQYF. The DNA of the CDR3 is TGTGCCAGCAGCCAAACCCCCGAGGGGGCCGTTCAGTACTTC. The J gene is TRBJ2-7, the V gene TRBV3-1 (or the pseudogene TRBV3-2); the match to TRBD1 covers 7 bases. The CDR3 contains 14 residues. Losses at the gene ends were 2 bases for V and 10 bases for J; bases not matched to a gene: 11. The germline V gene encodes CDR1 LGHDT and CDR2 YNNKEL (reference sequence).